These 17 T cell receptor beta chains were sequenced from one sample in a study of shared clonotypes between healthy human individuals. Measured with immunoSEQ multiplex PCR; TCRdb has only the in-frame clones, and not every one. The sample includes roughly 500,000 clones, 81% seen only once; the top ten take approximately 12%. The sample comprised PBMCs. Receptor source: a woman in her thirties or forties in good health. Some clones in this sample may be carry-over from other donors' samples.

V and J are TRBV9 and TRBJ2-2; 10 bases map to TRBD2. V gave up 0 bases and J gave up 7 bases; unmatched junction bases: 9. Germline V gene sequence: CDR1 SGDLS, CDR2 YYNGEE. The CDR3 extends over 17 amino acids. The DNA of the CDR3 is TGTGCCAGCAGCGTAGAAGCGGGAGGGCCTCTTATCGGGGAGCTGTTTTTT. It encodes CASSVEAGGPLIGELFF.

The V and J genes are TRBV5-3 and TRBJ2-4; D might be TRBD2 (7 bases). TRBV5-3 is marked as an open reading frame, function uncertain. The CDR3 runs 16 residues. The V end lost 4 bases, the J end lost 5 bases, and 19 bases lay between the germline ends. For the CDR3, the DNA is TGTGCCAGAAGCCCCGGACGATGGGGGGGCGAAAACATTCAGTACTTC. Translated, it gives CARSPGRWGGENIQYF.

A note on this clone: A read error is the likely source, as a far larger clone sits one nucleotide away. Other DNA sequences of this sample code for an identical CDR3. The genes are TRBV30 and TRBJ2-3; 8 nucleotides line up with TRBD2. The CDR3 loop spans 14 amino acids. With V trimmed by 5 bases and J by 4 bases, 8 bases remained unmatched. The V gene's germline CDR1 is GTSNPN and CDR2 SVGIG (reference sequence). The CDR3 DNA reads TGTGCCTGGGGTAGCGGGACCGTTTCAGATACGCAGTATTTT. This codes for CAWGSGTVSDTQYF. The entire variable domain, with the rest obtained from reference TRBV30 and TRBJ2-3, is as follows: SQTIHQWPATLVQPVGSPLSLECTVEGTSNPNLYWYRQAAGRGLQLLFYSVGIGQISSEVPQNLSASRPQDRQFILSSKKLLLSDSGFYLCAWGSGTVSDTQYFGPGTRLTVL.

DNA for the CDR3: TGTGCCAGCTCACCTAGCGGGAGAGGTACAGAGACCCAGTACTTC. Amino acids: CASSPSGRGTETQYF. V is TRBV18 and J is TRBJ2-5; 9 nucleotides agree with TRBD2. V was pared by 3 bases and J by 4 bases, with 6 bases of the junction left unmatched. The CDR3 is made up of 15 amino acids. Germline CDR1 and CDR2: KGHSH and LQKENI.

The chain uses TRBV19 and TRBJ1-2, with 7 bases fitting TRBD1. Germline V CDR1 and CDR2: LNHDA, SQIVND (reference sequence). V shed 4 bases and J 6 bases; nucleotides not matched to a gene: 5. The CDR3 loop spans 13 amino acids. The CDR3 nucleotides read TGTGCCAGTAGTAGACAGGGTACGAATGGCTACACCTTC. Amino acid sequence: CASSRQGTNGYTF.

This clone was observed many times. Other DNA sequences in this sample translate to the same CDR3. CDR3 DNA: TGTGCCAGCAGTGCACAGGGGGCGCAAGATACGCAGTATTTT. Encoded protein: CASSAQGAQDTQYF. The chain joins TRBV6-4 to TRBJ2-3; 9 bases fit TRBD1. The length of the CDR3 is 14 residues. V shed 4 bases, J shed 5 bases, and the junction held 4 bases outside the gene matches. The V gene's germline CDR1 is MRHNA and CDR2 SNTAGT.

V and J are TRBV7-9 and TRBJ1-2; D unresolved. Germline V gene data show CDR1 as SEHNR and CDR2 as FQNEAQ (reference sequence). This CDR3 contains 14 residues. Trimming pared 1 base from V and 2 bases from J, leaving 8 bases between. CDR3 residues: CASSLGRSNYGYTF. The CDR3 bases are TGTGCCAGCAGCTTAGGCAGATCAAACTATGGCTACACCTTC.

CDR3 nucleotides: TGCGCCAGCAGGCGCACAGGGGGAGGAGAGACCCAGTACTTC. Amino acid sequence: CASRRTGGGETQYF. This chain links TRBV5-1 with TRBJ2-5; 8 bases agree with TRBD1. Trimming at V came to 5 bases and at J to 4 bases, leaving 7 bases not matched to a gene. CDR1 and CDR2 (germline): SGHRS, YFSETQ. This CDR3 has 14 residues.

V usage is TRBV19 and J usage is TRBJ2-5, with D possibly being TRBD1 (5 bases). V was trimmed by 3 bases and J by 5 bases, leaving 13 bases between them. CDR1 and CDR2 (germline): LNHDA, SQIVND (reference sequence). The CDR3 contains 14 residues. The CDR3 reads CASSMRQTLETQYF. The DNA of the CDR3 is TGTGCCAGTAGTATGAGACAGACCTTGGAGACCCAGTACTTC.

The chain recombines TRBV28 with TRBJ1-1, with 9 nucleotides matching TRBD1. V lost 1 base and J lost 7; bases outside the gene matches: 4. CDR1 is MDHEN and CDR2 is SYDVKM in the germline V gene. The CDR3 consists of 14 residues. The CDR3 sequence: CASSLSLDRGEAFF. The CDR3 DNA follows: TGTGCCAGCAGTTTATCCCTGGACAGGGGTGAAGCTTTCTTT. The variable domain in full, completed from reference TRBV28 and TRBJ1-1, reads DVKVTQSSRYLVKRTGEKVFLECVQDMDHENMFWYRQDPGLGLRLIYFSYDVKMKEKGDIPEGYSVSREKKERFSLILESASTNQTSMYLCASSLSLDRGEAFFGQGTRLTVV.

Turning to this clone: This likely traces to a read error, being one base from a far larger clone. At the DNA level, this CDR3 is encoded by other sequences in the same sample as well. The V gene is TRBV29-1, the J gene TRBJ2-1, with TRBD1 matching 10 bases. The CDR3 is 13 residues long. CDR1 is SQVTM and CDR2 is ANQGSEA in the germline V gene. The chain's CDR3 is CSETGTGENEQFF. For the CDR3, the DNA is TGCAGCGAAACCGGGACAGGGGAAAATGAACAGTTCTTC.

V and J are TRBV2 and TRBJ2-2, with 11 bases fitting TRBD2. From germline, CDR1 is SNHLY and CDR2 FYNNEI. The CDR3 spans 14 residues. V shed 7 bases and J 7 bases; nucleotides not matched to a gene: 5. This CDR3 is CASNGLAGGGELFF. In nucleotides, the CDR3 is TGTGCCAGCAACGGGCTAGCGGGAGGCGGGGAGCTGTTTTTT.

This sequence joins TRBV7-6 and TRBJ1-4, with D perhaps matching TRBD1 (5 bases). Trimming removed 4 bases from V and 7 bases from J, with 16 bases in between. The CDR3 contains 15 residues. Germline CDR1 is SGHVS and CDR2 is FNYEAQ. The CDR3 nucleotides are TGTGCCAGCAGCTGGCAGGGTGCCGCAGGTGAAAAACTGTTTTTT. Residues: CASSWQGAAGEKLFF.

CDR3 sequence: CASSLSGTGGNEQFF. DNA of the CDR3: TGTGCCAGCAGCTTATCCGGGACAGGGGGCAATGAGCAGTTCTTC. This chain joins TRBV7-3 and TRBJ2-1; TRBD1 matches at 11 bases. J lost 6 bases, V lost 2 bases, and 3 bases had no gene match. Germline assignment: CDR1 SGHTA and CDR2 FQGTGA. CDR3 length equals 15 residues.

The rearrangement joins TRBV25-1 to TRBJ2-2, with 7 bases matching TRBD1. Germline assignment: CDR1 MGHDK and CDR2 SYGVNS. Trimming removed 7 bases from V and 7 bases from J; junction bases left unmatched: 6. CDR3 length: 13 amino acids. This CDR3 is CASNKRTGGELFF. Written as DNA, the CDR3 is TGTGCCAGCAACAAAAGGACAGGCGGGGAGCTGTTTTTT. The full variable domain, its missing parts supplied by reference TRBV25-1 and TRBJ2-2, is EADIYQTPRYLVIGTGKKITLECSQTMGHDKMYWYQQDPGMELHLIHYSYGVNSTEKGDLSSESTVSRIRTEHFPLTLESARPSHTSQYLCASNKRTGGELFFGEGSRLTVL.

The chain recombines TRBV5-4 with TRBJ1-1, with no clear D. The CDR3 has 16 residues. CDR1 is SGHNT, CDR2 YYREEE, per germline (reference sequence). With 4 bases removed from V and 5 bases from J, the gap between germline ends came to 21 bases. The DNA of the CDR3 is TGTGCCAGCAGCCACAACCCCGGAGAGCACGCGACTGAAGCTTTCTTT. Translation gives CASSHNPGEHATEAFF. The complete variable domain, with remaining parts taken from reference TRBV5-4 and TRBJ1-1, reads ETGVTQSPTHLIKTRGQQVTLRCSSQSGHNTVSWYQQALGQGPQFIFQYYREEENGRGNFPPRFSGLQFPNYSSELNVNALELDDSALYLCASSHNPGEHATEAFFGQGTRLTVV.

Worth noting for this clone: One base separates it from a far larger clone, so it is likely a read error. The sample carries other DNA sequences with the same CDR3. For the CDR3, the DNA is TGCAGCGTTGAGGATGAGGGCAATAACTATGGCTACACCTTC. It yields the protein CSVEDEGNNYGYTF. This sequence joins TRBV29-1 and TRBJ1-2; D remains ambiguous. Germline CDR1 SQVTM, CDR2 ANQGSEA. Trimming shortened V by 3 bases and J by 1 base, and 12 bases separated the two germline ends. This CDR3 comprises 14 residues.